This T cell receptor (beta chain) was observed in a study of cytomegalovirus exposure and HLA in healthy donors. Generated by immunoSEQ multiplex PCR, the TCRdb table keeps only in-frame clones and is missing some. Of about 120,000 clones in the sample, 70% to 90% were seen once. The receptor was isolated from a man younger than 30 in good health and CMV-seropositive. Sequenced: PBMCs.

This CDR3 is CASSLLAGGIDEQFF. Written as DNA, the CDR3 is TGTGCCAGCAGTTTGCTAGCGGGGGGGATCGATGAGCAGTTCTTC. The gene calls are TRBV28 and TRBJ2-1; 12 bases are a match to TRBD2. The V gene end was trimmed by 3 bases and the J gene end by 8 bases; junction bases not matched to a gene: 5. CDR1 is MDHEN, CDR2 SYDVKM, per germline. This CDR3 region has 15 residues. Complete variable domain (other parts from reference TRBV28 and TRBJ2-1): DVKVTQSSRYLVKRTGEKVFLECVQDMDHENMFWYRQDPGLGLRLIYFSYDVKMKEKGDIPEGYSVSREKKERFSLILESASTNQTSMYLCASSLLAGGIDEQFFGPGTRLTVL.